These T cell receptor beta chains were read from a single sample in a study of blood T cell repertoires in COVID-19. This table comes from immunoSEQ multiplex PCR, and its TCRdb copy is limited to in-frame clones, with some not included. Of approximately 500,000 clones in the sample, 85% to 90% were seen once. The sample was peripheral blood. The source of these receptors is a woman in her forties or fifties with COVID-19, enrolled during active disease. CDR3s include the opening cysteine and the closing phenylalanine or tryptophan. Fields, in order: J gene, V gene, clone size, D gene, CDR3 DNA, CDR3 protein. The D gene is left open where the match is weak. Clone size is given for some rows only: seen once, a few or many times, or a class if the clone is expanded.

TRBJ1-5 TRBV21-1 NA NA TGTGCCCGCAGGGGGCCTAGCAATCAGCCCCAGCATTTT CARRGPSNQPQHF
TRBJ2-1 TRBV5-4 once TRBD2 TGTGCCAGCAGCGTTGGGGGGGGTGGCCGTTCAAGTGAGCAGTTCTTC CASSVGGGGRSSEQFF
TRBJ2-3 TRBV24-1 NA TRBD1 TGTGCCACCAGTGCCCCGGACAGGGGGACAGATACGCAGTATTTT CATSAPDRGTDTQYF
TRBJ1-2 TRBV2 NA NA TGTGCCAGCAGTGTAACTAACTATGGCTACACCTTC CASSVTNYGYTF
TRBJ1-6 TRBV2 NA NA TGTGCCAGCAGTCCCGGGACACCCAGCTCCTATAATTCACCCCTCCACTTT CASSPGTPSSYNSPLHF
TRBJ1-1 TRBV12-3/TRBV12-4 NA NA TGTGCCAGCAGTTTACTAGGGGTTGAAGCTTTCTTT CASSLLGVEAFF
TRBJ2-1 TRBV24-1 NA TRBD2 TGTGCCACCAGTGATTCGATAGCGGGGGGGTACAATGAGCAGTTCTTC CATSDSIAGGYNEQFF
TRBJ2-7 TRBV5-1 NA TRBD2 TGCGCCAGCAGCTTGGTCCCGAGCGGGGTGTCCTACGAGCAGTACTTC CASSLVPSGVSYEQYF
TRBJ2-7 TRBV9 NA TRBD1 TGTGCCAGCAGCCCCGGGACAGTCGCCTACGAGCAGTACTTC CASSPGTVAYEQYF
TRBJ2-2 TRBV11-2 NA NA TGTGCCAGCAGCTTGAAGGAGGCTAGAAACACCGGGGAGCTGTTTTTT CASSLKEARNTGELFF
TRBJ1-6 TRBV3-1/TRBV3-2 NA NA TGTGCCAGCAGACCGATGGTGGGGGCAGGGAGATCACCCCTCCACTTT CASRPMVGAGRSPLHF
TRBJ2-1 TRBV7-9 NA NA TGTGCCAGCAGCTCCGCTCCCGGGACTCAACCAGGATATGAGCAGTTCTTC CASSSAPGTQPGYEQFF
TRBJ2-2 TRBV7-9 NA NA TGTGCCAGCAGCTTAAAGTATATGGGAGACGCGAACACCGGGGAGCTGTTTTTT CASSLKYMGDANTGELFF
TRBJ2-7 TRBV24-1 NA NA TGTGCCACCAGCGACCGTTGGAGGCCATACGAGCAGTACTTC CATSDRWRPYEQYF
TRBJ2-6 TRBV5-5 NA TRBD1 TGTGCCAGCAGCTCCAGTCCCGGGACAGGGGACGGGGCCAACGTCCTGACTTTC CASSSSPGTGDGANVLTF
TRBJ1-1 TRBV11-1 NA TRBD1 TGTGCCAGCAGCCCGGGACAGGGCTTGAACACTGAAGCTTTCTTT CASSPGQGLNTEAFF
TRBJ2-1 TRBV20-1 NA NA TGCAGTGCTAGTTCGGAGGTCGGTGGGTTAGAGCAGTTCTTC CSASSEVGGLEQFF
TRBJ1-4 TRBV9 once NA TGTGCCAGCAGCGTAGGGCTGTATGGTGAAAAACTGTTTTTT CASSVGLYGEKLFF
TRBJ1-5 TRBV12-3/TRBV12-4 NA NA TGTGCCGACGGGGAGGACGGTCAGCCCCAGCATTTT CADGEDGQPQHF
TRBJ2-2 TRBV7-7 NA NA TGTGCCAGCAGCCCCTCCCCCCCAGGGCCTTACACCGGGGAGCTGTTTTTT CASSPSPPGPYTGELFF
TRBJ1-1 TRBV5-1 NA TRBD1 TGCGCCAGCAGCTCAACTCAAACCGGACAGGGGGCTAAAGCTTTCTTT CASSSTQTGQGAKAFF
TRBJ1-1 TRBV6-5 NA TRBD1 TGTGCCAGCACTGCCCAGGGGGCGAACACTGAAGCTTTCTTT CASTAQGANTEAFF